This T cell receptor (beta chain) was found in a study of blood T cell repertoires in COVID-19. Study at large: COVID-19 samples from acute and convalescent phases originated in the United States, Italy and Spain. T cells, B-cell-depleted T cells, or PBMCs supplied cDNA or gDNA.

The CDR3 loop spans 16 amino acids. Trimming cost V 0 bases and J 2 bases, with 8 bases left between them. CDR1 and CDR2 from the germline V gene are MNHNY and SVGAGI (reference sequence). Per the study methods: Estimates of nucleated cell counts were drawn from the amplification of reference gene primers. Here immunoSEQ multiplex PCR was the method, and the copy in TCRdb shows in-frame clones only, minus some. That table is the source of V, J and clone size, and D and trimming were worked out from the DNA. This repertoire shows about 280,000 clones, 86% found once; its top ten account for less than 3%.

Sample: peripheral blood. This TCR derives from a woman aged 30 to 39 with active or convalescent COVID-19. The chain combines TRBV6-6 with TRBJ2-6, with a possible D match to TRBD2 (6 bases). The chain's CDR3 is CASSYSTGAGANVLTF. As DNA, the CDR3 is TGTGCCAGCAGTTACTCGACGGGGGCTGGGGCCAACGTCCTGACTTTC.